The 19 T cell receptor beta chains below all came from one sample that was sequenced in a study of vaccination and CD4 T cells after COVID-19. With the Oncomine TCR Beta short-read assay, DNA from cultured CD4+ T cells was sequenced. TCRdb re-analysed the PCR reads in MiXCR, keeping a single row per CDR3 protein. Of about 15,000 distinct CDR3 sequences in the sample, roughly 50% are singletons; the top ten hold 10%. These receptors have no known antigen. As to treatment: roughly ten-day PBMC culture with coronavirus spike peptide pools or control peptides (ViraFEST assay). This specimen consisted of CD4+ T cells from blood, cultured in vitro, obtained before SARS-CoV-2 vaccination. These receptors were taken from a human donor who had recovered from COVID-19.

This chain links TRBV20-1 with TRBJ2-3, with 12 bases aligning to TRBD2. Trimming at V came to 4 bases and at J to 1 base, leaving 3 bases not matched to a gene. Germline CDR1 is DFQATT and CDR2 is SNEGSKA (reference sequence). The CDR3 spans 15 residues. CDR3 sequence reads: CSATRLAGGTDTQYF. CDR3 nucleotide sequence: TGCAGTGCTACCAGACTAGCGGGGGGCACAGATACGCAGTATTTT.

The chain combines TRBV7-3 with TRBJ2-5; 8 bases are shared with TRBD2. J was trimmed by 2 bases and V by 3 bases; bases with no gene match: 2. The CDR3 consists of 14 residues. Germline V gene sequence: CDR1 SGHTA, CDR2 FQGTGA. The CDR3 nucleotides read TGTGCCAGCAGCTTGGCGGGGGGTCAAGAGACCCAGTACTTC. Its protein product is CASSLAGGQETQYF.

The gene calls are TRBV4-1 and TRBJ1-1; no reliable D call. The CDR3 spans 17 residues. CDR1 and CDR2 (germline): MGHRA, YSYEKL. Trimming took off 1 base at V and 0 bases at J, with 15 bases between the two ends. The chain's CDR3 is CASSQGSFDRMNTEAFF. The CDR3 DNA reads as TGCGCCAGCAGCCAAGGATCGTTCGACCGGATGAACACTGAAGCTTTCTTT.

The CDR3 reads CASSFISGNSNQPQHF. As DNA, the CDR3 is TGTGCCAGCAGTTTTATCTCGGGTAATAGCAATCAGCCCCAGCATTTT. The rearrangement links TRBV28 to TRBJ1-5; no clear D. Germline values: CDR1 MDHEN, CDR2 SYDVKM. V was cut by 3 bases and J by 0 bases, with 12 bases left in between. The length of the CDR3 is 16 residues.

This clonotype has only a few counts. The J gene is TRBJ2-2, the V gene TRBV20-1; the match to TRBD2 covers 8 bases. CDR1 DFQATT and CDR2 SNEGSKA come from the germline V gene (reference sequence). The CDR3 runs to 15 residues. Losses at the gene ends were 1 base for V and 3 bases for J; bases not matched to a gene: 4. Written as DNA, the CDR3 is TGCAGTGCTAGAGGAGCGGGAGCCCACACCGGGGAGCTGTTTTTT. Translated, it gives CSARGAGAHTGELFF.

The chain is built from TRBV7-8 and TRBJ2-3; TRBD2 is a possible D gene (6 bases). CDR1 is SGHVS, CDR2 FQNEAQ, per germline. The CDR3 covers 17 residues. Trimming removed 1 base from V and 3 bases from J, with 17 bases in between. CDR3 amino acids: CASSLGSFAGRTDTQYF. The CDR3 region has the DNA TGTGCCAGCAGCTTAGGATCCTTTGCGGGACGGACAGATACGCAGTATTTT.

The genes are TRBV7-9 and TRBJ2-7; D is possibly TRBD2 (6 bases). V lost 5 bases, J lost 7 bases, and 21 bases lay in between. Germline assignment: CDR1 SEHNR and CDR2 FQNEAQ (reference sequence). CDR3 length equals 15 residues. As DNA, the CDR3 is TGTGCCAGCAGCCACGACATTTGGGCGGGGTGGGAGCAGTACTTC. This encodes CASSHDIWAGWEQYF.

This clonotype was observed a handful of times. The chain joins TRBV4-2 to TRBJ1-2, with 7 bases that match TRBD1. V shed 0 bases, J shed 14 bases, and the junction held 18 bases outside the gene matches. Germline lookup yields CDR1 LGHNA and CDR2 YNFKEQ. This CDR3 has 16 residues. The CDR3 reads CASSQEVDEGRQGVTF. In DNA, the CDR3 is TGTGCCAGCAGCCAAGAGGTAGATGAGGGGAGACAGGGAGTTACCTTC.

This CDR3 reads CASSYSTEAFF. The CDR3 nucleotides read TGTGCCAGCAGTTATAGCACTGAAGCTTTCTTT. V and J are TRBV6-5 and TRBJ1-1, with no clear D. The CDR3 has 11 residues. The germline V gene encodes CDR1 MNHEY and CDR2 SVGAGI. Trimming pared 3 bases from V and 4 bases from J, leaving 3 bases between.

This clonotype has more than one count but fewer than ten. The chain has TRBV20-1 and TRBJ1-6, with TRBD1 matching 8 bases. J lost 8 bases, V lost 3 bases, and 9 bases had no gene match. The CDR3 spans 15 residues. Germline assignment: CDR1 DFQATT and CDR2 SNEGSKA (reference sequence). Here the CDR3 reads CSASEATGADSPLHF. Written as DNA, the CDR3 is TGCAGTGCTAGTGAAGCGACAGGGGCCGATTCACCCCTCCACTTT.

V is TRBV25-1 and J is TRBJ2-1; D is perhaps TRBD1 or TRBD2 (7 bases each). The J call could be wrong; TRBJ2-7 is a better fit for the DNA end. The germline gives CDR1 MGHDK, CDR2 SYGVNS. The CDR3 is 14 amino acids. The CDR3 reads CASSEGGRGGEQYF. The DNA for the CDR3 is TGTGCCAGCAGTGAAGGGGGCAGGGGGGGAGAGCAGTACTTC.

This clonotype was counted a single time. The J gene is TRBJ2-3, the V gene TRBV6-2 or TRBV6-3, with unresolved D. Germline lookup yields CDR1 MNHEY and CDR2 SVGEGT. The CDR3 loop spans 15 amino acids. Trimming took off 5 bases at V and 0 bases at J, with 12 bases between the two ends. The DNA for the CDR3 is TGTGCCAGCAGTGGATCAGGCCTGAGCACAGATACGCAGTATTTT. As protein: CASSGSGLSTDTQYF.

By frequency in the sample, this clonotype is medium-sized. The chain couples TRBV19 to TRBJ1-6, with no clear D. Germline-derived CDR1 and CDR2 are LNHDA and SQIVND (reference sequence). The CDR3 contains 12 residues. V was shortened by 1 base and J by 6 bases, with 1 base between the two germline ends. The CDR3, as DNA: TGTGCCAGTAGTATAGCTAATTCACCCCTCCACTTT. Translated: CASSIANSPLHF.

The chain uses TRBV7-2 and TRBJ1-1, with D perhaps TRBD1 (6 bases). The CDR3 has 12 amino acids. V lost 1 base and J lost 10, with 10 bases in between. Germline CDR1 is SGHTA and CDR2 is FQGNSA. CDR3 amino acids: CASSLGTVPAFF. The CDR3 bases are TGTGCCAGCAGCTTAGGGACAGTACCAGCTTTCTTT.

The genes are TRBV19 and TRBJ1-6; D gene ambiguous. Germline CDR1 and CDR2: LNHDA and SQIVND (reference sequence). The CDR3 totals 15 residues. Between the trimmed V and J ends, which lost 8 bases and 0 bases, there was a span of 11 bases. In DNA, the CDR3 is TGTGCCAGTCAGCCGATGAGCTCCTATAATTCACCCCTCCACTTT. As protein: CASQPMSSYNSPLHF.

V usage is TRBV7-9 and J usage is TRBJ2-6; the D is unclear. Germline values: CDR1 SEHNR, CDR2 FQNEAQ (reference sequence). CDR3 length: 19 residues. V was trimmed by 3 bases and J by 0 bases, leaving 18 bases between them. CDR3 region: CASSLSLRVTLSGANVLTF. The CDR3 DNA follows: TGTGCCAGCAGCTTGTCCCTTCGGGTAACCCTCTCTGGGGCCAACGTCCTGACTTTC.

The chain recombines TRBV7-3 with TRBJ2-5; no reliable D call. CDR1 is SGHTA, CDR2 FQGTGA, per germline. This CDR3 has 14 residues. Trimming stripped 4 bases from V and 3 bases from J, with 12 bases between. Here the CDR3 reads CASSYYGREETQYF. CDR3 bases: TGTGCCAGCAGCTATTATGGACGGGAAGAGACCCAGTACTTC. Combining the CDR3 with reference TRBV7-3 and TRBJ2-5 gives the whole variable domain GAGVSQTPSNKVTEKGKYVELRCDPISGHTALYWYRQSLGQGPEFLIYFQGTGAADDSGLPNDRFFAVRPEGSVSTLKIQRTERGDSAVYLCASSYYGREETQYFGPGTRLLVL.

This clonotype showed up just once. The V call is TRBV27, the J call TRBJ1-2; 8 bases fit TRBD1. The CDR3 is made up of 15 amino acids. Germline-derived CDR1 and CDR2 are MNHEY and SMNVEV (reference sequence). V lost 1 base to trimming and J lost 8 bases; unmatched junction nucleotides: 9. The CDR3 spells CASSLFRQGAQGYTF. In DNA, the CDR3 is TGTGCCAGCAGTTTATTTCGCCAGGGGGCTCAGGGCTACACCTTC.

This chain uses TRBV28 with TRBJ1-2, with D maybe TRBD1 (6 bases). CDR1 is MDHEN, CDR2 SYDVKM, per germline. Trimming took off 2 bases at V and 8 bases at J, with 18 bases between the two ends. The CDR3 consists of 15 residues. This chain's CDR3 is CASSLEAGVDDGYTF. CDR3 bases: TGTGCCAGCAGTTTAGAGGCAGGGGTTGACGACGGCTACACCTTC.